A single sample gave rise to the 13 T cell receptor beta chains below, sequenced in a study of T cell responses to AZD1222 COVID-19 vaccine. Some clones are missing from TCRdb's copy, which holds only in-frame ones; the method was immunoSEQ multiplex PCR. The sample contains 90,000 to 130,000 clones, about 92% of which appear only once. The sample consisted of peripheral blood, taken on day 0 of MenACWY control vaccination. The receptor source for this set is an adult in good health.

The chain employs TRBV30 and TRBJ2-5; maybe TRBD1 (6 bases). Germline assignment: CDR1 GTSNPN and CDR2 SVGIG (reference sequence). The CDR3 extends over 15 amino acids. With 4 bases removed from V and 2 bases from J, the gap between germline ends came to 17 bases. This chain's CDR3 is CAWTWGTQGQETQYF. The CDR3 DNA sequence: TGTGCCTGGACCTGGGGGACACAGGGTCAAGAGACCCAGTACTTC.

A single count supports this clone. The DNA for the CDR3 is TGTGCCAGCAGTGATAGGGACGACAGGGAGGTTCAGCCCCAGCATTTT. Translating gives CASSDRDDREVQPQHF. This chain uses TRBV25-1 with TRBJ1-5; 7 bases align to TRBD1. Germline values: CDR1 MGHDK, CDR2 SYGVNS. V lost 3 bases and J lost 6; bases outside the gene matches: 11. The CDR3 covers 16 residues.

The CDR3: CASSLSYRGLIDQPQHF. The CDR3 DNA follows: TGTGCCAGCAGCTTATCGTACAGGGGGCTGATCGATCAGCCCCAGCATTTT. The chain joins TRBV5-6 to TRBJ1-5, with 9 bases aligning to TRBD1. J gave up 5 bases and V 2 bases, and 11 bases lay outside the gene matches. The CDR3 length is 17 residues. Germline V CDR1 and CDR2: SGHDT, YYEEEE.

The J gene is TRBJ1-4, the V gene TRBV4-1; 7 positions agree with TRBD1. This CDR3 is 15 amino acids long. The V and J ends lost 0 bases and 4 bases, in that order; junction bases with no gene match: 2. Per the germline V gene, CDR1 is MGHRA and CDR2 is YSYEKL. CDR3: CASSQDGTDNEKLFF. The CDR3 coding sequence is TGCGCCAGCAGCCAAGATGGGACAGATAATGAAAAACTGTTTTTT.

V and J are TRBV28 and TRBJ2-1; possible D gene TRBD1, 5 bases. The CDR3 is 15 residues long. V was clipped by 8 bases and J by 0 bases, with 14 bases between them. Germline V lookup: CDR1 MDHEN, CDR2 SYDVKM. The CDR3 nucleotides read TGTGCCAGCCCTCCCCCAGGGCACTCCTACAATGAGCAGTTCTTC. It encodes CASPPPGHSYNEQFF.

The J gene is TRBJ1-2, the V gene TRBV5-5; D is possibly TRBD1 (6 bases). CDR3 length equals 14 residues. Germline CDR1 SGHKS, CDR2 YYEKEE (reference sequence). V gave up 0 bases and J gave up 1 base, with 7 bases separating them. The CDR3 loop reads CASSLEGGNYGYTF. Here the CDR3 DNA reads TGTGCCAGCAGCTTGGAAGGGGGTAACTATGGCTACACCTTC.

The chain joins TRBV6-1 to TRBJ1-3; no definite D call. The length of the CDR3 is 16 residues. From germline, CDR1 is MNHNS and CDR2 SASEGT. V was trimmed by 2 bases and J by 0 bases, leaving 11 bases between them. Here the CDR3 DNA reads TGTGCCAGCAGTGAATGGTGGACCCACTCTGGAAACACCATATATTTT. Amino acids: CASSEWWTHSGNTIYF.

CDR3 in DNA: TGTGCCAGCAGCCCCCGTTTGGGACCGTCAAATCAGCCCCAGCATTTT. Protein: CASSPRLGPSNQPQHF. The rearrangement joins TRBV28 to TRBJ1-5, with D perhaps matching TRBD1 (5 bases). V dropped 6 bases and J dropped 4 bases, with 19 bases sitting between them. The CDR3 totals 16 residues. Germline V CDR1 and CDR2: MDHEN, SYDVKM.

The chain recombines TRBV7-8 with TRBJ1-5; no reliable D call. The length of the CDR3 is 14 residues. The V and J ends lost 7 bases and 1 base respectively, with 11 bases between them. The V gene's germline CDR1 is SGHVS and CDR2 FQNEAQ. Here the CDR3 reads CASTRTVSNQPQHF. CDR3 nucleotides: TGTGCCAGCACTCGGACGGTGAGCAATCAGCCCCAGCATTTT.

CDR3 sequence (DNA): TGTGCCAGCAGCGAGACTAGCGGCCGCTCCTACGAGCAGTACTTC. Protein: CASSETSGRSYEQYF. This rearrangement joins TRBV13 to TRBJ2-7, with TRBD2 identical over 9 bases. J lost 0 bases, V lost 5 bases, and 5 bases had no gene match. Germline CDR1 is PRHDT and CDR2 is FYEKMQ (reference sequence). This CDR3 is 15 amino acids long.

This chain links TRBV3-1 (or the pseudogene TRBV3-2) with TRBJ2-3; D is ambiguous. The germline CDR1 and CDR2 sequences are LGHDT and YNNKEL (reference sequence). V was trimmed by 8 bases and J by 4 bases, leaving 13 bases between them. The CDR3 covers 13 residues. For the CDR3, the DNA is TGTGCCAGCCAACGGGCCGGAGCAGATACGCAGTATTTT. It is translated as CASQRAGADTQYF.

This clone has just one count. The rearrangement joins TRBV4-1 to TRBJ2-3; perhaps TRBD1 as D (6 bases). Trimming stripped 4 bases from V and 4 bases from J, with 12 bases between. Germline assignment: CDR1 MGHRA and CDR2 YSYEKL. The CDR3 is 14 residues long. This chain's CDR3 is CASSPTGLADTQYF. CDR3 nucleotides: TGCGCCAGCAGCCCGACAGGCCTGGCAGATACGCAGTATTTT.

CDR3 bases: TGTGCCAGCAGTCCCCTGGGGATAATCTATGGCTACACCTTC. It yields the protein CASSPLGIIYGYTF. The chain recombines TRBV28 with TRBJ1-2, with D uncertain. This CDR3 has 14 amino acids. Germline CDR1 is MDHEN and CDR2 is SYDVKM. The ends were cut back, 5 bases at V and 4 bases at J, with 14 bases in the middle.